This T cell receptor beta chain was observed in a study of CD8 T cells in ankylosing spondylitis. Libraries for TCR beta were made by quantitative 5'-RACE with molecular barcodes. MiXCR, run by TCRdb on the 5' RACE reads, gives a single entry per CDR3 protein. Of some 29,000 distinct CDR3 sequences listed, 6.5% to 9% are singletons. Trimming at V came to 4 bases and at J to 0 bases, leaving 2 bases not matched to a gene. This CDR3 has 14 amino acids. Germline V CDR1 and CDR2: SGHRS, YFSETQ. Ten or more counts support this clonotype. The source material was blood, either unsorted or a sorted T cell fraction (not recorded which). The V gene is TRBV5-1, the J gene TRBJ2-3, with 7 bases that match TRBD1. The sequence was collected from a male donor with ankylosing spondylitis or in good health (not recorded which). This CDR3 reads CASSRDSSTDTQYF. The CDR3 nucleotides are TGCGCCAGCAGCCGGGACAGCAGCACAGATACGCAGTATTTT.